These 15 T cell receptor beta chains were sequenced from one sample in a study of blood T cells in healthy people across ages. Next came a second PCR, run for about 7 to 12 cycles, which used a sample-barcoded 5' primer along with a J-beta primer mix. One entry per CDR3 protein, called by TCRdb with MiXCR from the 5' RACE reads. The sample shows hundreds of thousands of distinct CDR3 sequences, about 52% of them seen only once. Source material: blood. Source of these receptors: a woman aged 55-69 years in good health.

DNA of the CDR3: TGTGCCAGCAGTTCGGGGACAGGGAAAGGCTACACCTTC. It translates to CASSSGTGKGYTF. The chain carries TRBV28 and TRBJ1-2; 9 nucleotides match TRBD1. V shed 4 bases and J 8 bases; nucleotides not matched to a gene: 5. Germline V gene sequence: CDR1 MDHEN, CDR2 SYDVKM. The CDR3 has 13 residues.

The V gene is TRBV7-2, the J gene TRBJ2-7; weak D call: TRBD2 (6 bases). This CDR3 has 15 residues. In germline, CDR1 is SGHTA, CDR2 FQGNSA. Trimming took 5 bases from V and 1 from J, leaving 15 bases between them. The CDR3 is CASSLREGRSYEQYF. CDR3 sequence (DNA): TGTGCCAGCAGCCTGCGGGAAGGCCGGTCCTACGAGCAGTACTTC.

This clonotype occurred a few times. The chain joins TRBV20-1 to TRBJ2-6; TRBD1 is a possible D gene (5 bases). Germline CDR1 is DFQATT and CDR2 is SNEGSKA (reference sequence). The CDR3 totals 14 residues. The V end was cut by 5 bases, the J end by 2 bases, with 10 bases between. The CDR3 DNA reads as TGCAGTGCTTTGACCAGGGCTGGGGCCAACGTCCTGACTTTC. Translation: CSALTRAGANVLTF.

This chain uses TRBV28 with TRBJ1-2, with D maybe TRBD1 (6 bases). Germline V gene data show CDR1 as MDHEN and CDR2 as SYDVKM. V shed 1 base and J shed 7 bases, with 13 bases lying between them. The CDR3 has 14 residues. The CDR3: CASSLYRDLPGYTF. CDR3 sequence (DNA): TGTGCCAGCAGTTTATACAGGGATTTGCCTGGCTACACCTTC.

The chain couples TRBV20-1 to TRBJ1-1; D remains ambiguous. V dropped 5 bases and J dropped 1 base, with 8 bases sitting between them. In germline, CDR1 is DFQATT, CDR2 SNEGSKA (reference sequence). This CDR3 region has 12 residues. CDR3 DNA sequence: TGCAGTGCTCAATTTACGAACACTGAAGCTTTCTTT. Translation gives CSAQFTNTEAFF.

This clonotype has a handful of counts. V and J are TRBV2 and TRBJ1-2; tentatively, D is TRBD1 (5 bases). The V gene's germline CDR1 is SNHLY and CDR2 FYNNEI. The CDR3 is 14 amino acids. V was shortened by 7 bases and J by 4 bases, with 16 bases between the two germline ends. The CDR3 DNA sequence: TGTGCCAGCATAGGAACAGGCGCCGCCTATGGCTACACCTTC. It specifies CASIGTGAAYGYTF.

This chain joins TRBV20-1 and TRBJ2-7, with 7 bases matching TRBD1. V shed 8 bases and J 5 bases; nucleotides not matched to a gene: 9. Germline V gene lookup returns CDR1 DFQATT and CDR2 SNEGSKA (reference sequence). The CDR3 runs to 12 residues. The CDR3 region has the DNA TGCAGTACTGACAGGGTTCGGGACGAGCAGTACTTC. This codes for CSTDRVRDEQYF.

This clonotype appeared many times. The CDR3 loop reads CASSPQGVGETQYF. CDR3 nucleotide sequence: TGTGCCAGCAGCCCACAGGGGGTCGGAGAGACCCAGTACTTC. The chain recombines TRBV7-2 with TRBJ2-5, with 8 bases matching TRBD1. Germline V gives CDR1 SGHTA, CDR2 FQGNSA. The CDR3 consists of 14 residues. J lost 4 bases, V lost 5 bases, and 6 bases had no gene match.

The chain carries TRBV5-1 and TRBJ2-1; D might be TRBD2 (6 bases). V lost 6 bases and J lost 5, with 18 bases in between. The CDR3 consists of 15 residues. Germline CDR1 SGHRS, CDR2 YFSETQ. DNA for the CDR3: TGCGCCAGCAATTTCCGAGCGGGTATCAACAATGAGCAGTTCTTC. Protein: CASNFRAGINNEQFF.

Comments on this clonotype: This may be a read error: a much more frequent sequence differs by one nucleotide. V and J are TRBV2 and TRBJ2-1; D gene uncertain. V was trimmed by 11 bases and J by 6 bases, leaving 11 bases between them. Germline CDR1 and CDR2: SNHLY and FYNNEI. There are 11 residues in the CDR3. CDR3 sequence reads: CAGTLGNEQFF. For the CDR3, the DNA is TGTGCCGGCACCCTTGGCAATGAGCAGTTCTTC.

This clonotype was observed a handful of times. The V gene is TRBV7-8, the J gene TRBJ2-7; D call uncertain. The CDR3 runs to 12 residues. The germline CDR1 and CDR2 sequences are SGHVS and FQNEAQ. V lost 5 bases and J 3 bases, leaving 8 bases between the germline ends. CDR3 sequence reads: CASSDRHYEQYF. CDR3 sequence (DNA): TGTGCCAGCAGCGACCGCCACTACGAGCAGTACTTC.

V usage is TRBV7-2 and J usage is TRBJ2-1, with D unresolved. The DNA matches TRBJ2-7 better at its end, which makes the J call doubtful. Per the germline V gene, CDR1 is SGHTA and CDR2 is FQGNSA. CDR3 size: 12 residues. Here the CDR3 DNA reads TGTGCCAGCAGCCCGCAATACAATGAGCAGTACTTC. This encodes CASSPQYNEQYF.

This clonotype came up once. This may be a read error, as it is one base from a much larger clone. Since the CDR3 does not end with the conserved phenylalanine or tryptophan, this likely comes from a read error. The chain employs TRBV10-3 and TRBJ1-2, with D possibly matching TRBD1 (5 bases). The CDR3 spans 15 residues. V lost 7 bases to trimming and J lost 4 bases, with 19 bases between them. The germline V gene encodes CDR1 ENHRY and CDR2 SYGVKD. The CDR3, as DNA: TGTGCCATCACCGATAGACAGACCAATCCCTATGGCTACACCATC. Residues: CAITDRQTNPYGYTI.

The chain employs TRBV2 and TRBJ2-7; TRBD2 matches 13 bases. The germline V gene has CDR1 SNHLY and CDR2 FYNNEI. The ends lost 7 bases at V and 0 bases at J; junction bases unmatched: 12. CDR3 size: 18 residues. The CDR3 loop reads CASKQGGLAGPNSYEQYF. CDR3 in DNA: TGTGCCAGCAAGCAGGGGGGACTAGCGGGACCAAACTCCTACGAGCAGTACTTC.

This clonotype was seen only a few times. The chain recombines TRBV7-9 with TRBJ2-1; 11 bases line up with TRBD2. The CDR3 covers 15 residues. V gave up 7 bases and J gave up 6 bases; unmatched junction bases: 8. The germline CDR1 and CDR2 sequences are SEHNR and FQNEAQ (reference sequence). In nucleotides, the CDR3 is TGTGCCAGCACCAACACTAGCGGGAGATCCAATGAGCAGTTCTTC. Protein sequence: CASTNTSGRSNEQFF. The full variable domain, in which reference TRBV7-9 and TRBJ2-1 provide the parts outside the CDR3, is DTGVSQNPRHKITKRGQNVTFRCDPISEHNRLYWYRQTLGQGPEFLTYFQNEAQLEKSRLLSDRFSAERPKGSFSTLEIQRTEQGDSAMYLCASTNTSGRSNEQFFGPGTRLTVL.